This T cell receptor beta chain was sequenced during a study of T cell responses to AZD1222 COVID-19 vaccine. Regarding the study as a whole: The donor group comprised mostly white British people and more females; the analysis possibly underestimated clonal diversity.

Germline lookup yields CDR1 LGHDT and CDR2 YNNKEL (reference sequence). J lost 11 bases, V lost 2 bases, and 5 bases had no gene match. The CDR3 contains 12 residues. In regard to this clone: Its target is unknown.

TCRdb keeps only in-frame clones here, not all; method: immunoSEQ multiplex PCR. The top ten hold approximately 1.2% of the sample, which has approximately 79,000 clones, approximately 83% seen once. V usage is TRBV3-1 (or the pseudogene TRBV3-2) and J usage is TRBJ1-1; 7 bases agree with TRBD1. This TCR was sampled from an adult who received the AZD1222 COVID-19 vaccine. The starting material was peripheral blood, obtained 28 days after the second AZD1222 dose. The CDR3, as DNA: TGTGCCAGCAGCCAACAAGACAGGGAGGCTTTCTTT. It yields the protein CASSQQDREAFF.